This entry lists 7 T cell receptor beta chains sequenced from one sample in a study of Ad26.COV2.S vaccination and SARS-CoV-2 variants (dated by TCRdb to 2020 to 2022). The time point label, read with the paper, signifies: individuals recovered from natural SARS-CoV-2 infection. The library was built by means of the immunoSEQ multiplex PCR assay. Sourced from immuneACCESS, this table was stored by TCRdb with only in-frame sequences that have V and J called. A share of the clones is absent; for the studies checked, an unresolved V gene accounts for under half, and the remainder has no known explanation. Present in this sample are 350,000 to 450,000 clones, about 92% of which were seen just once. The ten biggest clones cover 3.9% of the sample. This specimen consisted of peripheral blood, obtained after recovery from COVID-19. Every receptor here comes from a human donor who had recovered from COVID-19.

This chain connects TRBV12-3 or TRBV12-4 to TRBJ1-2; D uncertain. V dropped 2 bases and J dropped 8 bases, with 12 bases sitting between them. The length of the CDR3 is 13 residues. This CDR3 is CASSLKVGVGYTF. CDR3 coding DNA: TGTGCCAGCAGTTTAAAGGTTGGGGTGGGCTACACCTTC.

V gene TRBV12-3 or TRBV12-4 combines with J gene TRBJ1-2, with unresolved D. V lost 4 bases and J lost 9, with 9 bases in between. This CDR3 has 11 amino acids. The CDR3, as DNA: TGTGCCAGCAGTTCCGGTGCGCGCTACACCTTC. This gives the protein CASSSGARYTF.

This chain joins TRBV12-3 or TRBV12-4 and TRBJ1-6, with D possibly being TRBD1 (6 bases). V was pared by 6 bases and J by 10 bases, with 13 bases between. This CDR3 comprises 13 residues. CDR3 region: CASSPRGGSPLHF. Written as DNA, the CDR3 is TGTGCCAGCAGCCCAAGGGGGGGATCACCCCTCCACTTT.

The J gene is TRBJ1-1, the V gene TRBV6-5; D is perhaps TRBD1 (6 bases). The CDR3 contains 14 residues. Germline V gives CDR1 MNHEY, CDR2 SVGAGI. Trimming cost V 2 bases and J 4 bases, with 11 bases left between them. As DNA, the CDR3 is TGTGCCAGCAGTTACCAGGGGTTAGGCACTGAAGCTTTCTTT. Translation: CASSYQGLGTEAFF.

This clone appeared once. This sequence joins TRBV9 and TRBJ2-2; D remains unclear. CDR3 size: 13 residues. The V end was cut by 6 bases, the J end by 0 bases, with 6 bases between. From germline, CDR1 is SGDLS and CDR2 YYNGEE. The CDR3: CASNPANTGELFF. The CDR3 region has the DNA TGTGCCAGCAACCCGGCGAACACCGGGGAGCTGTTTTTT.

This sequence joins TRBV5-1 and TRBJ2-7, with 7 bases aligning to TRBD1. The length of the CDR3 is 14 residues. Germline V gene sequence: CDR1 SGHRS, CDR2 YFSETQ. V was clipped by 1 base and J by 3 bases; unmatched bases: 4. CDR3 in amino acids: CASSLQGGYYEQYF. CDR3 DNA sequence: TGCGCCAGCAGCTTGCAAGGGGGCTACTACGAGCAGTACTTC.

The DNA of the CDR3 is TGTGCCATCAGTGATGGTAGCGGGGGGCCGAATACCCAGTACTTC. Encoded protein: CAISDGSGGPNTQYF. V gene TRBV10-3 combines with J gene TRBJ2-5; 10 positions match TRBD2. Germline CDR1 is ENHRY and CDR2 is SYGVKD. With 3 bases clipped from V and 8 bases from J, the junction kept 9 bases outside the gene matches. The CDR3 consists of 15 residues.